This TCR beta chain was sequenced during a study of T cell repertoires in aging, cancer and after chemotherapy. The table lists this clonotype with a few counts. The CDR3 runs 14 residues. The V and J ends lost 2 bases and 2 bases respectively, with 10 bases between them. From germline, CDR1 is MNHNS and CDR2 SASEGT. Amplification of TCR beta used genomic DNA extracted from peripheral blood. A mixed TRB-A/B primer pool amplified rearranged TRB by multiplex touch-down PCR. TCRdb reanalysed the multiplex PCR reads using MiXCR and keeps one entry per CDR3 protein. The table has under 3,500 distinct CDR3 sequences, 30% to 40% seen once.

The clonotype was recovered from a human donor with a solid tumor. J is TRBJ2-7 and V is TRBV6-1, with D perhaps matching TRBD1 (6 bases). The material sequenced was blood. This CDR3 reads CASSERQATYEQYV. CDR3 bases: TGTGCCAGCAGTGAACGACAGGCTACCTACGAGCAGTACGTC.